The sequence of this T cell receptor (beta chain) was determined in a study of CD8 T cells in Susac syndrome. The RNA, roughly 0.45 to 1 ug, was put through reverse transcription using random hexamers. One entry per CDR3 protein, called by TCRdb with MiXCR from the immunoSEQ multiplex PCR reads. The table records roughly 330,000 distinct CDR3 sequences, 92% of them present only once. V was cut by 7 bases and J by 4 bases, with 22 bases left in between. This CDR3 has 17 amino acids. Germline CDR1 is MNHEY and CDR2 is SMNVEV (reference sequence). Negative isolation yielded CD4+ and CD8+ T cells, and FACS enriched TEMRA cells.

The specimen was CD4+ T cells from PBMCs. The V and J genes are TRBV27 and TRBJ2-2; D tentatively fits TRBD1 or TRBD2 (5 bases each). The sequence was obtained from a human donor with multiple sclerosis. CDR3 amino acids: CASTPLSSRGRTGELFF. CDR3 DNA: TGTGCCAGCACCCCTTTGTCCTCTCGGGGCCGCACCGGGGAGCTGTTTTTT.